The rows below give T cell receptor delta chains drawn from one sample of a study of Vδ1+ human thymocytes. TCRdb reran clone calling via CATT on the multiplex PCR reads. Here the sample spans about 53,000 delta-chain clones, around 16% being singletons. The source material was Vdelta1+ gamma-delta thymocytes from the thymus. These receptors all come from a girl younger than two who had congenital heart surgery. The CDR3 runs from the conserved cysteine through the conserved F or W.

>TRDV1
CALGERLEGYIPDKLIF
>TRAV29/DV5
CAASGLPPGTLKLIF
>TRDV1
CALVLPLSPTMMGSLLELIF
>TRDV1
CALGEPGRRGIGSPPSDKLIF
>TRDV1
CALGELSAKTGGSHKLIF
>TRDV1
CALGELSRTGGWYTDKLIF
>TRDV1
CALGERGIVPFRPGDRPFTDKLIF
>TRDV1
CALGEGGLPYRTGGVRENKLIF
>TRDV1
CALGELEVLRRFGGHTDKLIF
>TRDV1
CALGEAMDVQGIQAGVGLIF
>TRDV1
CALGELLLGDTTPDKLIF
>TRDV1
CALGELIHHQLYTDKLIF
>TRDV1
CALGEVKDAGDKIYWGIYTDKLIF
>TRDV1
CALGDSRSLLYWISAQLIF
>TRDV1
CALGELIYLQAGGYRGLIF
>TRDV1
CALGEPIKAWGIQGDKLIF
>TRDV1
CALGDSANGIFTGDDKLIF
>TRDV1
CALGGLGVGDTLRKYTDKLIF